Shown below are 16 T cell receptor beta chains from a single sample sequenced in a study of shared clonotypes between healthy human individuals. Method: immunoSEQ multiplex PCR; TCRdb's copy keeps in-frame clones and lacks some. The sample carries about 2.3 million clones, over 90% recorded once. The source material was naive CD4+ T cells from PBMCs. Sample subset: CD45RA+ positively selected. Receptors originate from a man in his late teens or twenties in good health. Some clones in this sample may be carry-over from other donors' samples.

The CDR3 loop reads CASSRGTGRYEQYF. CDR3 DNA sequence: TGTGCCAGTAGTCGAGGGACAGGGCGTTACGAGCAGTACTTC. The chain links TRBV19 to TRBJ2-7; 9 positions match TRBD1. The germline V gene encodes CDR1 LNHDA and CDR2 SQIVND (reference sequence). The J segment lost 4 bases and the V segment lost 5 bases, leaving 6 bases of the junction unmatched. This CDR3 comprises 14 residues.

CDR3 nucleotides: TGTGCCAGCAGCTTAGCTGGTAGCGGGGGCAACTTCGAGCAGTACTTC. Translating gives CASSLAGSGGNFEQYF. V is TRBV11-2 and J is TRBJ2-7, with TRBD2 matching 9 bases. V lost 1 base, J lost 6 bases, and 10 bases stayed unmatched. This CDR3 region has 16 residues. Germline lookup yields CDR1 SGHAT and CDR2 FQNNGV. The full variable domain, rest sourced from reference TRBV11-2 and TRBJ2-7, is EAGVAQSPRYKIIEKRQSVAFWCNPISGHATLYWYQQILGQGPKLLIQFQNNGVVDDSQLPKDRFSAERLKGVDSTLKIQPAKLEDSAVYLCASSLAGSGGNFEQYFGPGTRLTVT.

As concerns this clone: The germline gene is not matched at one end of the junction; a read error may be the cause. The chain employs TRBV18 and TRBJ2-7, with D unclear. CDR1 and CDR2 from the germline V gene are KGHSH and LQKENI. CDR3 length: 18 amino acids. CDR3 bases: TGTGCCAGCTCTCCACTTCAATCTCGGCCGGATACCTCCCACGAGCAGTACTTC. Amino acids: CASSPLQSRPDTSHEQYF.

The CDR3 nucleotides read TGTGCCAGCAGTTCCGAAAAGGGTAGCCATGAGCAGTTCTTC. Translation: CASSSEKGSHEQFF. The chain combines TRBV27 with TRBJ2-1; no firm D call. Trimming removed 4 bases at V and 8 bases at J, with 15 bases between. This CDR3 comprises 14 residues. Germline V gene sequence: CDR1 MNHEY, CDR2 SMNVEV (reference sequence).

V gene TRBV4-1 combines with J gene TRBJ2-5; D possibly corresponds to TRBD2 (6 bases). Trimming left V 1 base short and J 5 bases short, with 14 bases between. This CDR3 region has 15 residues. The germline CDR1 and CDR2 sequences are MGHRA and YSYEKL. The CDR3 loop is CASSQVAGFVETQYF. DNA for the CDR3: TGCGCCAGCAGCCAAGTTGCGGGGTTTGTGGAGACCCAGTACTTC.

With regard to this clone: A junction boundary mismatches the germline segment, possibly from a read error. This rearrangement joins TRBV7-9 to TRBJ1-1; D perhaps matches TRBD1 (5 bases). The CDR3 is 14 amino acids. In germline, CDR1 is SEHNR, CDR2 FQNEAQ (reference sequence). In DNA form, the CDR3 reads TGTGCCGGCAGCTTTGCAGGGATAGAAACTGAAGCTTTCTTT. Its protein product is CAGSFAGIETEAFF.

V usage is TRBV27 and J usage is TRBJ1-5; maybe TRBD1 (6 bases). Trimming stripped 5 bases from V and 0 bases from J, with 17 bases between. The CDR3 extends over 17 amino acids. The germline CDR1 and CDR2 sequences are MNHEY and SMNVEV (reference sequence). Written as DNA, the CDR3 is TGTGCCAGCAGTCCCCGGGGCAGGGGAGTTAGCAATCAGCCCCAGCATTTT. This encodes CASSPRGRGVSNQPQHF.

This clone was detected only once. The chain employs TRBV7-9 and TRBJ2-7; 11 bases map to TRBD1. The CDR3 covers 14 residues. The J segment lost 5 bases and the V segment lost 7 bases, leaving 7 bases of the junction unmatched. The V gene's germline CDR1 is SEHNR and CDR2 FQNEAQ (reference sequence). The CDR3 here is CASNRGQGAHEQYF. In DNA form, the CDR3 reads TGTGCCAGCAACCGAGGACAGGGGGCACACGAGCAGTACTTC. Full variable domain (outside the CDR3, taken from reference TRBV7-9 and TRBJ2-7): DTGVSQNPRHKITKRGQNVTFRCDPISEHNRLYWYRQTLGQGPEFLTYFQNEAQLEKSRLLSDRFSAERPKGSFSTLEIQRTEQGDSAMYLCASNRGQGAHEQYFGPGTRLTVT.

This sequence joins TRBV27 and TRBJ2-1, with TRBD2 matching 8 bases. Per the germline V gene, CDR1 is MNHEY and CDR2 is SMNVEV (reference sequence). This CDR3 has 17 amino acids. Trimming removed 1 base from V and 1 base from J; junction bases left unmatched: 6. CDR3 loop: CASSLFASGRSYNEQFF. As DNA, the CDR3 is TGTGCCAGCAGTTTATTTGCCAGCGGGAGATCCTACAATGAGCAGTTCTTC.

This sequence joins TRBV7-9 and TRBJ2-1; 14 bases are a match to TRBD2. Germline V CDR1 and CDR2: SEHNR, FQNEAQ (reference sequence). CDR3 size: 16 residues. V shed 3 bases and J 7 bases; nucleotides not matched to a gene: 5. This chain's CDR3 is CASSLTGLAGVNEQFF. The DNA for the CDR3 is TGTGCCAGCAGCTTGACGGGACTAGCGGGAGTTAATGAGCAGTTCTTC.

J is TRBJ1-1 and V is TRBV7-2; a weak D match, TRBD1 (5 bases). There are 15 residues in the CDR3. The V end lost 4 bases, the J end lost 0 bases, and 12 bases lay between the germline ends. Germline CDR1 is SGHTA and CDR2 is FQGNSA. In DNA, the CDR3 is TGTGCCAGCAGCTACACCGGGACTATGAACACTGAAGCTTTCTTT. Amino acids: CASSYTGTMNTEAFF.

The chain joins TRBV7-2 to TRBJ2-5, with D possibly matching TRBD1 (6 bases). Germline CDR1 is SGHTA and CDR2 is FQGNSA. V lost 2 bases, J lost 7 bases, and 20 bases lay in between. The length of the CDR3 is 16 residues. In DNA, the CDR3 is TGTGCCAGCAGCTTAATGCTCGCAGGGGCTGAGGGGACCCAGTACTTC. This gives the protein CASSLMLAGAEGTQYF.

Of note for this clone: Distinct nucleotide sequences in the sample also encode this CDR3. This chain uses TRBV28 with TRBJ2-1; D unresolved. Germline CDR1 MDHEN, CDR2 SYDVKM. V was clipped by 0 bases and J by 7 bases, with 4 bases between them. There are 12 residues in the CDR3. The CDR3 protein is CASSLWRNEQFF. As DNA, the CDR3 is TGTGCCAGCAGTTTATGGCGAAATGAGCAGTTCTTC.

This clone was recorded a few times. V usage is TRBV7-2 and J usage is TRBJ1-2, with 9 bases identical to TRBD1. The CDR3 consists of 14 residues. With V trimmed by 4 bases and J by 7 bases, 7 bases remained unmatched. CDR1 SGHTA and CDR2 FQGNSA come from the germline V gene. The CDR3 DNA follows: TGTGCCAGCAGCTCCCGGACAGGGGATGCTGGCTACACCTTC. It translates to CASSSRTGDAGYTF.

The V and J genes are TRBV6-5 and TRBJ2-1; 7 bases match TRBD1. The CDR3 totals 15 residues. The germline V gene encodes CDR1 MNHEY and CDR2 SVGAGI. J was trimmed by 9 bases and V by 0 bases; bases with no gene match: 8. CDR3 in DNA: TGTGCCAGCAGTTACTCATCCGTACAGGGGACTGAGCAGTTCTTC. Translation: CASSYSSVQGTEQFF.

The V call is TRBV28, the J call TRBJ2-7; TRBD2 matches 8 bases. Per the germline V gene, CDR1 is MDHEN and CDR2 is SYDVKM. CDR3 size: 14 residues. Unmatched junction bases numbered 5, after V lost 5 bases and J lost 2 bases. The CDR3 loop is CASSTGTSTYEQYF. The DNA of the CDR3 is TGTGCCAGCAGTACCGGGACTAGTACCTACGAGCAGTACTTC.